The clone carrying this T cell receptor beta chain was counted at least ten times. The data were obtained in a study of regulatory T cells in long-lasting Graves disease. The sample's time point: newly diagnosed GD, antithyroid drugs for less than 3 months. RNA isolated from PBMCs was used to make the TCR library. Investigators prepared the TCR beta libraries by applying iRepertoire HTBI primers and Arm-PCR of CDR3 regions. TCRdb re-called the multiplex PCR reads through MiXCR, storing one row per CDR3 protein. The sample records over 350,000 distinct CDR3 sequences, approximately 16% being singletons. The V and J ends lost 0 bases and 0 bases respectively, with 22 bases between them. The CDR3 totals 20 residues. These data were also reused for a study on T cells in Graves' hyperthyroidism and ophthalmopathy.

The sequence came from a woman aged 40 to 50 with Graves disease. The gene calls are TRBV12-3 or TRBV12-4 and TRBJ2-3, with D maybe TRBD2 (5 bases). The sample in question was peripheral blood mononuclear cells (PBMCs), obtained at new diagnosis, from a patient treated with antithyroid drugs. CDR3 DNA sequence: TGTGCCAGCAGTTTAGCGTTAAGGCCCGCAACTAGACGGAGCACAGATACGCAGTATTTT. It encodes CASSLALRPATRRSTDTQYF.